Sequencing of this T cell receptor (beta chain) was carried out in a study of PD-1 blockade in classical Hodgkin lymphoma. Time point in this sample: newly diagnosed, previously untreated cHL patient sample. Trimming cost V 4 bases and J 3 bases, with 10 bases left between them. Germline V gene sequence: CDR1 SNHLY, CDR2 FYNNEI. This CDR3 contains 13 residues. Measured with immunoSEQ multiplex PCR; TCRdb has only the in-frame clones, and not every one. The sample carries 70,000 or so clones, nearly 95% recorded once. This receptor was obtained from a human donor with classical Hodgkin lymphoma. The sequenced material came from peripheral blood mononuclear cells (PBMCs). This chain links TRBV2 with TRBJ2-7; the D is unclear. CDR3 sequence: CASSGQGLYEQYF. CDR3 in DNA: TGTGCCAGCAGTGGACAAGGCCTCTACGAGCAGTACTTC.